This entry lists 32 T cell receptor beta chains sequenced from one sample in a study. TCRdb fed the 5' RACE reads into MiXCR, producing one record per CDR3 protein. In the table there are some 62,000 distinct CDR3 sequences, almost 30% of which are singletons. Material for sequencing was tumor-infiltrating naive CD4+ T cells sorted from the breast tumor. The subset was: naive CD4+ T cells, CD4+CD45RA+CD25-. The receptors originated from a female donor with breast cancer.

This clonotype was detected many times. V gene TRBV9 combines with J gene TRBJ1-5; D not resolved. The CDR3 extends over 14 amino acids. Germline V gene sequence: CDR1 SGDLS, CDR2 YYNGEE. The V end was cut by 4 bases, the J end by 3 bases, with 11 bases between. CDR3 region: CASSLGTYNQPQHF. DNA of the CDR3: TGTGCCAGCAGCTTGGGAACCTACAATCAGCCCCAGCATTTT.

This clonotype has only a few counts. CDR3 DNA: TGTGCCAGCAGTTGGAAAGATACGCAGTATTTT. This sequence encodes CASSWKDTQYF. The rearrangement uses TRBV6-1 and TRBJ2-3; D gene unclear. Germline CDR1 is MNHNS and CDR2 is SASEGT. The CDR3 has 11 amino acids. The germline V and J ends were trimmed by 5 bases and 5 bases, with 5 bases remaining between them.

The chain joins TRBV5-5 to TRBJ1-1; D unresolved. This CDR3 region has 15 residues. The germline V gene has CDR1 SGHKS and CDR2 YYEKEE (reference sequence). V was shortened by 1 base and J by 1 base, with 11 bases between the two germline ends. The CDR3, as DNA: TGTGCCAGCAGCTTGCTCTCCAGGAAGAACACTGAAGCTTTCTTT. This sequence encodes CASSLLSRKNTEAFF.

This clonotype was detected a few times. This sequence joins TRBV7-8 and TRBJ1-1, with 10 bases matching TRBD1. Losses at the gene ends were 5 bases for V and 5 bases for J; bases not matched to a gene: 8. The germline V gene encodes CDR1 SGHVS and CDR2 FQNEAQ. This CDR3 is 15 amino acids long. The CDR3 DNA follows: TGTGCCAGCAGCGCTGAGGGACAGGGGATTACTGAAGCTTTCTTT. Protein sequence: CASSAEGQGITEAFF.

This clonotype has only a few counts. The genes are TRBV10-3 and TRBJ2-7; TRBD2 might be the D (6 bases). Germline CDR1 ENHRY, CDR2 SYGVKD. This CDR3 comprises 12 residues. V lost 7 bases to trimming and J lost 4 bases, with 11 bases between them. The CDR3 nucleotides are TGTGCCATCACCGGGGACTCTTACGAGCAGTACTTC. Residues: CAITGDSYEQYF.

To note about this clonotype: Likely a read error: the CDR3 ends without its conserved phenylalanine or tryptophan. Written as DNA, the CDR3 is TGTGCCAGCAGTCCCCTTGGGACCTATGGCTACACCTCC. It codes for CASSPLGTYGYTS. The chain employs TRBV6-1 and TRBJ1-2, with a tentative D call TRBD1 (5 bases). In germline, CDR1 is MNHNS, CDR2 SASEGT. The CDR3 has 13 amino acids. Trimming cost V 5 bases and J 4 bases, with 11 bases left between them.

This chain uses TRBV7-3 with TRBJ2-7, with TRBD1 identical over 7 bases. CDR3 size: 15 residues. V shed 5 bases, J shed 1 base, and the junction held 8 bases outside the gene matches. CDR1 and CDR2 (germline): SGHTA, FQGTGA. In nucleotides, the CDR3 is TGTGCCAGCAGCGGAGACAGGGATCGGTCCTACGAGCAGTACTTC. It encodes CASSGDRDRSYEQYF. Based on the CDR3 plus reference TRBV7-3 and TRBJ2-7, the full variable domain is GAGVSQTPSNKVTEKGKYVELRCDPISGHTALYWYRQSLGQGPEFLIYFQGTGAADDSGLPNDRFFAVRPEGSVSTLKIQRTERGDSAVYLCASSGDRDRSYEQYFGPGTRLTVT.

This clonotype was seen a few times. This rearrangement joins TRBV2 to TRBJ1-1; D unclear. The V end lost 6 bases, the J end lost 3 bases, and 11 bases lay between the germline ends. Per the germline V gene, CDR1 is SNHLY and CDR2 is FYNNEI. This CDR3 region has 13 residues. The CDR3 DNA sequence: TGTGCCAGCAGGCCCAATGGGGACACTGAAGCTTTCTTT. Its protein is CASRPNGDTEAFF.

CDR3 DNA: TGTGCCAGCAGTTTCACAGGCTTGGAAGCTTTCTTT. Its protein product is CASSFTGLEAFF. This rearrangement joins TRBV28 to TRBJ1-1, with a weak D call TRBD1 (5 bases). CDR1 MDHEN and CDR2 SYDVKM come from the germline V gene. Trimming stripped 3 bases from V and 8 bases from J, with 10 bases between. CDR3 length equals 12 residues.

This clonotype was observed a few times. V gene TRBV7-2 combines with J gene TRBJ2-3; the D gene is possibly TRBD1 (5 bases). The CDR3 extends over 13 amino acids. Per germline, CDR1 SGHTA and CDR2 FQGNSA. Trimming cost V 2 bases and J 6 bases, with 9 bases left between them. The CDR3 region is CASSLRQRDTQYF. The CDR3 nucleotides read TGTGCCAGCAGCTTACGACAGAGGGATACGCAGTATTTT.

A remark on this clonotype: It may be a read error: a sequence one base away is much more abundant. This chain links TRBV7-6 with TRBJ1-4; the D is unclear. Germline V gene sequence: CDR1 SGHVS, CDR2 FNYEAQ. CDR3 length equals 16 residues. Deletions cut 4 bases from V and 4 bases from J, with 16 bases between. DNA of the CDR3: TGTGCCAGCAGCTCCGTTCCCGACCAGTATAATGAAAAACTGTTTTTT. It translates to CASSSVPDQYNEKLFF.

Concerning this clonotype itself: This may come from a read error, since a much larger clone is one base off. Since the CDR3 does not end with the conserved phenylalanine or tryptophan, this likely comes from a read error. This chain uses TRBV6-5 with TRBJ2-3; unclear D gene. The CDR3 is 14 residues long. V shed 0 bases and J shed 0 bases, with 4 bases lying between them. The germline V gene has CDR1 MNHEY and CDR2 SVGAGI. In DNA form, the CDR3 reads TGTGCCAGCAGTTACTCGGTTAGCACAGATACGCAGTATCTT. This sequence encodes CASSYSVSTDTQYL.

The rearrangement joins TRBV12-5 to TRBJ2-3; maybe TRBD1 (6 bases). Trimming removed 2 bases at V and 2 bases at J, with 11 bases between. This CDR3 has 15 residues. Germline V CDR1 and CDR2: LGHNT, FRNRAP. The CDR3 sequence: CASGLSGQHTDTQYF. The CDR3 DNA is TGTGCTAGTGGTTTGTCAGGACAGCACACAGATACGCAGTATTTT.

The chain has TRBV6-6 and TRBJ2-2; 12 bases agree with TRBD2. Trimming took 4 bases from V and 4 from J; bases not matched to a gene: 4. There are 16 residues in the CDR3. The germline CDR1 and CDR2 sequences are MNHNY and SVGAGI (reference sequence). In DNA form, the CDR3 reads TGTGCCAGCAGTTGGGCTAGCGGGAGGGGCACCGGGGAGCTGTTTTTT. Encoded protein: CASSWASGRGTGELFF.

The genes are TRBV28 and TRBJ1-1; no firm D call. The CDR3 extends over 14 amino acids. CDR1 MDHEN and CDR2 SYDVKM come from the germline V gene. Between the trimmed V and J ends, which lost 7 bases and 6 bases, there was a span of 18 bases. The CDR3 is CASTLGAADAEAFF. The CDR3 nucleotides read TGTGCCAGCACCTTAGGAGCAGCCGACGCTGAAGCTTTCTTT.

About this clonotype itself: The CDR3 does not close with the conserved phenylalanine or tryptophan, likely indicating a read error. The chain combines TRBV4-2 with TRBJ1-1, with D possibly TRBD1 on 5 matching bases. V was shortened by 4 bases and J by 2 bases, with 14 bases between the two germline ends. Germline V gene data show CDR1 as LGHNA and CDR2 as YNFKEQ. This CDR3 spans 15 amino acids. In nucleotides, the CDR3 is TGTGCCAGCAGCCCTTCCGGGGCAGCTAACACTGAAGCTTTCTGT. It is translated as CASSPSGAANTEAFC.

The V call is TRBV21-1, the J call TRBJ2-2; no check of the table's D call, TRBD1, against the DNA was made. TRBV21-1 is a recognized pseudogene. The CDR3 sequence is 17 residues long. This CDR3 is CASSTRRGWANTGELFF. DNA for the CDR3: TGTGCCAGCAGCACAAGGAGGGGGTGGGCGAACACCGGGGAGCTGTTTTTT.

The gene calls are TRBV19 and TRBJ1-5; 7 nucleotides line up with TRBD1. Germline-derived CDR1 and CDR2 are LNHDA and SQIVND (reference sequence). J lost 4 bases, V lost 6 bases, and 9 bases had no gene match. This CDR3 contains 15 residues. The CDR3 DNA reads as TGTGCCAGTAGAATTCAGGACAGGAAGAATCAGCCCCAGCATTTT. Translation: CASRIQDRKNQPQHF. Using reference TRBV19 and TRBJ1-5 for the parts outside the CDR3, the full variable domain is DGGITQSPKYLFRKEGQNVTLSCEQNLNHDAMYWYRQDPGQGLRLIYYSQIVNDFQKGDIAEGYSVSREKKESFPLTVTSAQKNPTAFYLCASRIQDRKNQPQHFGDGTRLSIL.

In its sample, this clonotype was seen many times. The chain recombines TRBV4-1 with TRBJ1-5; D is ambiguous. Deletions cut 6 bases from V and 2 bases from J, with 14 bases between. The CDR3 sequence is 15 residues long. The germline CDR1 and CDR2 sequences are MGHRA and YSYEKL. The CDR3 here is CASRGAGEGNQPQHF. CDR3 bases: TGCGCCAGCAGGGGAGCCGGTGAGGGCAATCAGCCCCAGCATTTT.

At least ten counts were recorded for this clonotype. The V and J genes are TRBV20-1 and TRBJ2-3; unclear D gene. The CDR3 runs to 13 residues. Germline V gene sequence: CDR1 DFQATT, CDR2 SNEGSKA (reference sequence). V lost 3 bases to trimming and J lost 3 bases, with 10 bases between them. The CDR3 nucleotides read TGCAGTGCTAGCGGGTTCACGACAGATACGCAGTATTTT. Translating gives CSASGFTTDTQYF.

This clonotype was counted ten times or more. V gene TRBV10-3 combines with J gene TRBJ1-1, with D hard to call. Germline CDR1 ENHRY, CDR2 SYGVKD. The CDR3 contains 11 residues. Between the trimmed V and J ends, which lost 6 bases and 2 bases, there was a span of 4 bases. The CDR3 protein is CAIRENTEAFF. CDR3 DNA sequence: TGTGCCATCAGGGAAAACACTGAAGCTTTCTTT.

This clonotype was counted a few times. The chain couples TRBV4-2 to TRBJ2-6; 7 bases align to TRBD1. Germline-derived CDR1 and CDR2 are LGHNA and YNFKEQ. This CDR3 comprises 17 residues. The V and J ends lost 3 bases and 1 base, in that order; junction bases with no gene match: 6. Here the CDR3 reads CASSQGQFDSGANVLTF. The DNA for the CDR3 is TGTGCCAGCAGCCAGGGACAGTTTGATTCTGGGGCCAACGTCCTGACTTTC.

As for this clonotype: A much bigger clone sits one base away, suggesting this may be a read error. The rearrangement uses TRBV4-3 and TRBJ2-1, with D perhaps TRBD2 (6 bases). The V and J ends lost 1 base and 8 bases respectively, with 18 bases between them. Germline V gene sequence: CDR1 LGHNA, CDR2 YSLEER. The CDR3 is 16 amino acids. The CDR3 region is CASSQVAEFNNDEQFF. As DNA, the CDR3 is TGCGCCAGCAGCCAAGTAGCGGAATTCAATAACGATGAGCAGTTCTTC.

This clonotype has a handful of counts. This chain connects TRBV20-1 to TRBJ2-2, with 11 positions matching TRBD2. This CDR3 region has 17 residues. Germline CDR1 is DFQATT and CDR2 is SNEGSKA (reference sequence). The trim removed 0 bases at V and 8 bases at J, leaving 11 bases unmatched. CDR3 in DNA: TGCAGTGCTAGAGATCTCACTAGCGGGGGACAAGGAGGGGAGCTGTTTTTT. It codes for CSARDLTSGGQGGELFF.

For the CDR3, the DNA is TGCGCCAGCGAGTTGGGAACAACTCAAGAGACCCAGTACTTC. Translation: CASELGTTQETQYF. The chain combines TRBV5-1 with TRBJ2-5; D gene uncertain. The V end was cut by 7 bases, the J end by 2 bases, with 15 bases between. Germline CDR1 SGHRS, CDR2 YFSETQ. This CDR3 comprises 14 residues.

This clonotype was counted ten times or more. This chain joins TRBV20-1 and TRBJ2-7, with D perhaps assigned TRBD1 or TRBD2 (5 bases each). Germline CDR1 and CDR2: DFQATT and SNEGSKA (reference sequence). The CDR3 loop spans 12 amino acids. V lost 1 base, J lost 5 bases, and 9 bases lay in between. For the CDR3, the DNA is TGCAGTGCTAGAGTGGGGGTCAACGAGCAGTACTTC. Translation gives CSARVGVNEQYF.

This rearrangement joins TRBV4-3 to TRBJ1-1; tentative D call: TRBD1 (5 bases). Germline CDR1 and CDR2: LGHNA and YSLEER. This CDR3 has 14 amino acids. Trimming left V 4 bases short and J 5 bases short, with 14 bases between. CDR3 sequence reads: CASSPGIRGTEAFF. The CDR3 coding sequence is TGCGCCAGCAGCCCCGGGATCCGGGGGACTGAAGCTTTCTTT.

This clonotype has just a few counts. V is TRBV12-3 or TRBV12-4 and J is TRBJ2-1, with 9 bases aligning to TRBD2. The CDR3 runs 14 residues. V trimming: 6 bases; J trimming: 9 bases; junction bases outside the gene matches: 9. The CDR3 sequence is CASRFSGRGSEQFF. As DNA, the CDR3 is TGTGCCAGCAGATTTAGCGGGAGAGGGAGTGAGCAGTTCTTC.

This clonotype was counted a few times. In DNA, the CDR3 is TGTGCCAGCGGAAGGGGAAATGAGCAGTTCTTC. Translated: CASGRGNEQFF. This chain links TRBV9 with TRBJ2-1; perhaps TRBD1 as D (5 bases). CDR1 is SGDLS, CDR2 YYNGEE, per germline. This CDR3 is built from 11 residues. Trimming removed 7 bases at V and 7 bases at J, with 9 bases between.

The gene calls are TRBV24-1 and TRBJ2-3, with TRBD2 as a possible D gene (6 bases). CDR3 length equals 15 residues. V lost 3 bases and J lost 1, with 10 bases in between. Germline loops: CDR1 KGHDR, CDR2 SFDVKD. This CDR3 is CATSDRDFRTDTQYF. In DNA form, the CDR3 reads TGTGCCACCAGTGATCGGGACTTTCGCACAGATACGCAGTATTTT.

This clonotype was found many times. The rearrangement joins TRBV3-1 to TRBJ2-1; D is perhaps TRBD1 (5 bases). The CDR3 has 12 amino acids. The germline V gene encodes CDR1 LGHDT and CDR2 YNNKEL (reference sequence). V dropped 4 bases and J dropped 8 bases, with 9 bases sitting between them. CDR3 sequence (DNA): TGTGCCAGCAGCCCCCAGGGCGATGAGCAGTTCTTC. Translation gives CASSPQGDEQFF.

The chain links TRBV5-1 to TRBJ1-1, with unresolved D. The CDR3 extends over 14 amino acids. Trimming stripped 0 bases from V and 6 bases from J, with 12 bases between. Germline loops: CDR1 SGHRS, CDR2 YFSETQ. CDR3 in amino acids: CASSLASGQAEAFF. As DNA, the CDR3 is TGCGCCAGCAGCTTGGCCTCAGGTCAGGCTGAAGCTTTCTTT.